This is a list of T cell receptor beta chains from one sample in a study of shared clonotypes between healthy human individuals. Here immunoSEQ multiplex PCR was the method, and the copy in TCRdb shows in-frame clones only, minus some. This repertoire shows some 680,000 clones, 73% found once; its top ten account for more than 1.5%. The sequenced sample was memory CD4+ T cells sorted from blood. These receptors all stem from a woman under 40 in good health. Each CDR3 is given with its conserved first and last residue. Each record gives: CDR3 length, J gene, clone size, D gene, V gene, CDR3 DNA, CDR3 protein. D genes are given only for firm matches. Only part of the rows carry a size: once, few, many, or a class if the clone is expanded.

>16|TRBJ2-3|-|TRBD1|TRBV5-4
TGTGCCAGCAGCTCGTTCGACAGGGGAATCACAGATACGCAGTATTTT
CASSSFDRGITDTQYF
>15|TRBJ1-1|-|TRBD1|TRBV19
TGTGCCAGTAATCCTAGGACAGGGGCAGGCGCTGAAGCTTTCTTT
CASNPRTGAGAEAFF
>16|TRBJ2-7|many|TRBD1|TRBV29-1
TGCAGCGTTGCGGGAACAGGGGGCACTGGGGCCTACGAGCAGTACTTC
CSVAGTGGTGAYEQYF
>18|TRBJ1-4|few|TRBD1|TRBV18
TGTGCCAGCTCCCAAGACAGGGGGACTCTTTCAACTAATGAAAAACTGTTTTTT
CASSQDRGTLSTNEKLFF
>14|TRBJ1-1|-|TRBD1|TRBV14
TGTGCCAGCAGCCCACCCGGGACAGGGATGAACGCTTTCTTT
CASSPPGTGMNAFF
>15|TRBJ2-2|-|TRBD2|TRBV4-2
TGTGCCAGCAGCCGGGGACTAGCGGGAGACGGGGAGCTGTTTTTT
CASSRGLAGDGELFF
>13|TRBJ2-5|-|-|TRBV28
TGTGCCAGCAGTTCCGGGGCGAAAGAGACCCAGTACTTC
CASSSGAKETQYF
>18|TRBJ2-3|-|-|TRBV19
TGTGCCAGTAGTAAGACCCCCTTAAGATTTGGGAACACAGATACGCAGTATTTT
CASSKTPLRFGNTDTQYF
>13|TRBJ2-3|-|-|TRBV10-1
TGCGCCAGCAGTCGAACCCCCTCGGATACGCAGTATTTT
CASSRTPSDTQYF
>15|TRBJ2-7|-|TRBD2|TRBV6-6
TGTGCCAGCAGTCCCTGGACTAGCGGGAGCTACGAGCAGTACTTC
CASSPWTSGSYEQYF
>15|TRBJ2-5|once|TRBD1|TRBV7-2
TGTGCCAGCAGCTTAATGGGACAGTCCCAAGAGACCCAGTACTTC
CASSLMGQSQETQYF
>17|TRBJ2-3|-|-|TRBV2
TGTGCCAGCAGTGAAGGTTTGGGCGGGGCGAAGGTTGGTACGCAGTATTTT
CASSEGLGGAKVGTQYF
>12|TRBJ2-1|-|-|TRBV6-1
TGTGCCAGCACCTCTGAGTTATTTGAGCAGTTCTTC
CASTSELFEQFF
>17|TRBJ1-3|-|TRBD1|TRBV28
TGTGCCAGCAGTCTGCTGGGACAGTTTTCCTCTGGAAACACCATATATTTT
CASSLLGQFSSGNTIYF
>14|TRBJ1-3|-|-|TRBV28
TGTGCCAGCGAGAACTCAGGGTTTGGAAACACCATATATTTT
CASENSGFGNTIYF
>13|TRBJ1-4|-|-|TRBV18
TGTGCCAGCTCAACATCAACTAATGAAAAACTGTTTTTT
CASSTSTNEKLFF
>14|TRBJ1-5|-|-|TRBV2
TGTGCCAGCAGTGAACGCGAGTTGAGTCAGCCCCAGCATTTT
CASSERELSQPQHF
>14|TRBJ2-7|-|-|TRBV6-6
TGTGCCAGCAGCGGGAGAAGGGACTTCAACGAGCAGTACTTC
CASSGRRDFNEQYF
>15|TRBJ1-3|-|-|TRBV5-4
TGTGCCAGCAGCTTTCCCGGCAGGGGTGGAAACACCATATATTTT
CASSFPGRGGNTIYF
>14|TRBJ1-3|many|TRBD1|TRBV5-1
TGCGCCAGCAGCCCTGGGACAGCTGGAAACACCATATATTTT
CASSPGTAGNTIYF
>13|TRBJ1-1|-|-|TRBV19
TGTGCCAGTAGAGGACAGCTGAACACTGAAGCTTTCTTT
CASRGQLNTEAFF
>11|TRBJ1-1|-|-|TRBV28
TGTGCCAGCAGACAGTACACTGAAGCTTTCTTT
CASRQYTEAFF